Presented here are 3 T cell receptor beta chains from one specimen sequenced in a study of blood T cell repertoires in COVID-19. TCRdb's table, derived via immunoSEQ multiplex PCR, lists solely in-frame clones and lacks some. The table lists approximately 400,000 clones, 88% of them singletons. Sequencing was performed on PBMCs or T cells enriched from blood (not recorded which). The receptors derive from a woman aged 18 to 35 who had recovered from COVID-19.

The chain is built from TRBV18 and TRBJ1-2, with D uncertain. Looked up from germline, CDR1 is KGHSH and CDR2 is LQKENI. The ends were cut back, 2 bases at V and 0 bases at J, with 10 bases in the middle. This CDR3 spans 15 amino acids. DNA for the CDR3: TGTGCCAGCTCACCAGGGCCGGCCACTAACTATGGCTACACCTTC. As protein: CASSPGPATNYGYTF.

This clone has a single count. V usage is TRBV4-2 and J usage is TRBJ2-1, with TRBD1 as a possible D gene (6 bases). The germline gives CDR1 LGHNA, CDR2 YNFKEQ. Trimming shortened V by 1 base and J by 16 bases, and 14 bases separated the two germline ends. There are 12 residues in the CDR3. For the CDR3, the DNA is TGTGCCAGCAGCCAAGGGGGACACCTGGTTTTCTTC. Encoded protein: CASSQGGHLVFF.

The chain carries TRBV6-5 and TRBJ1-4; D remains unclear. Per the germline V gene, CDR1 is MNHEY and CDR2 is SVGAGI. Trimming took off 0 bases at V and 8 bases at J, with 13 bases between the two ends. This CDR3 is built from 15 residues. This chain's CDR3 is CASSYSPRAGEKLFF. In DNA form, the CDR3 reads TGTGCCAGCAGTTACTCCCCCCGCGCCGGGGAAAAACTGTTTTTT.